This TCR beta chain was identified in a study of human T cells and chemical hapten exposure. Study as a whole: Each patient's scalp received weekly diphenylcyclopropenone throughout the approximately 24-week study.

CDR1 is DFQATT and CDR2 is SNEGSKA in the germline V gene (reference sequence). The CDR3 consists of 14 residues. V lost 3 bases, J lost 9 bases, and 18 bases lay in between. There are many counts of this clonotype. Its antigen remains unidentified. Findings of the study overall: TCRs exceeding 1 in 1000 frequency stayed unchanged with DPC sensitization.

Time point given: patch test 1, 2 weeks after DPC sensitization. Treatment here: therapeutic diphenylcyclopropenone sensitization with weekly scalp DPC. Each patch test followed a blood draw. TCRdb redid the calling of the RACE reads with MiXCR, one entry per CDR3 protein. The sample has around 150,000 distinct CDR3 sequences, about 14% seen once. This sequence joins TRBV20-1 and TRBJ1-5, with no clear D. Sequences were derived from whole blood, sampled in connection with sensitization to the hapten diphenylcyclopropenone (DPC). The TCR comes from a woman younger than 45 with alopecia areata. Some clones in this sample may be carry-over from other donors' samples. CDR3 sequence reads: CSASRREDLLPQHF. The CDR3 coding sequence is TGCAGTGCTAGTCGTCGGGAGGATTTATTGCCCCAGCATTTT.